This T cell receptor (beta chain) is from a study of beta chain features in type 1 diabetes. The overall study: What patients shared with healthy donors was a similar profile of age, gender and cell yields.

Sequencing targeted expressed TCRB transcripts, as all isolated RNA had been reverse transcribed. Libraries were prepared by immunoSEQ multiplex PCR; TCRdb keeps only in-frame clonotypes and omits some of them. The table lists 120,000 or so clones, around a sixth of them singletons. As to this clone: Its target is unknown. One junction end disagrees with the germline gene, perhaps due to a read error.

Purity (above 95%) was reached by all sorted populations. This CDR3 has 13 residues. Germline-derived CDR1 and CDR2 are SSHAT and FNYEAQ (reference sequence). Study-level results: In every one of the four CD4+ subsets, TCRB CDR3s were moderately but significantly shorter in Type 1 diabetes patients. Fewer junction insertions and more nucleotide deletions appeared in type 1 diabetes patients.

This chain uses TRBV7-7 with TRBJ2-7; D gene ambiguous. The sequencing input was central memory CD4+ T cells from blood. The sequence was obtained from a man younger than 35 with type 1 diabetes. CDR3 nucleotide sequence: TGTGCTAGCAGCTCAAACCTCGCTGGAGAGCAGTACTTC. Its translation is CASSSNLAGEQYF.